A single sample is the source of the 29 T cell receptor beta chains below, sequenced in a study of blood T cell repertoires in COVID-19. The protocol was immunoSEQ multiplex PCR, while the TCRdb copy is restricted to in-frame clones and leaves out a portion. The sample carries 70,000 or so clones, under 95% recorded once. Material: peripheral blood. All receptors come from a human donor in a cohort sampled during active COVID-19.

The CDR3 coding sequence is TGTGCCAGCTCCAGGGGAAACAATGAGCAGTTCTTC. Its translation is CASSRGNNEQFF. The chain carries TRBV11-2 and TRBJ2-1, with D maybe TRBD1 (6 bases). Looked up from germline, CDR1 is SGHAT and CDR2 is FQNNGV. V gave up 8 bases and J gave up 5 bases, with 10 bases separating them. This CDR3 comprises 12 residues.

This clone was found a few times. The rearrangement uses TRBV18 and TRBJ1-1, with D possibly being TRBD1 (6 bases). Germline V CDR1 and CDR2: KGHSH, LQKENI. V gave up 3 bases and J gave up 4 bases, with 15 bases separating them. This CDR3 comprises 15 residues. As DNA, the CDR3 is TGTGCCAGCTCACCCGCGACAGGCAGGACCACTGAAGCTTTCTTT. Protein: CASSPATGRTTEAFF.

The chain couples TRBV7-2 to TRBJ1-5, with TRBD1 matching 9 bases. This CDR3 spans 16 amino acids. Germline V lookup: CDR1 SGHTA, CDR2 FQGNSA. The ends lost 5 bases at V and 4 bases at J; junction bases unmatched: 9. The CDR3 sequence is CASSAAGTGTNQPQHF. The CDR3, as DNA: TGTGCCAGCAGCGCAGCCGGGACAGGGACGAATCAGCCCCAGCATTTT.

The chain is built from TRBV21-1 and TRBJ2-5; TRBD2 is the table's D call and was not checked against the DNA. TRBV21-1 is given as a pseudogene. The CDR3 is 12 amino acids. The CDR3 DNA reads TGTGCCAGCAGCAATTGTCTGGAGACCCAGTACTTC. Translating it yields CASSNCLETQYF.

This chain joins TRBV4-2 and TRBJ2-3; TRBD2 aligns across 8 bases. Germline V lookup: CDR1 LGHNA, CDR2 YNFKEQ. The V gene end was trimmed by 0 bases and the J gene end by 3 bases; junction bases not matched to a gene: 5. This CDR3 comprises 16 residues. The CDR3 DNA reads TGTGCCAGCAGCCAAGATTTAGGCGGGAGGACAGATACGCAGTATTTT. It is translated as CASSQDLGGRTDTQYF.

The V call is TRBV18, the J call TRBJ2-3, with 13 bases fitting TRBD2. V lost 3 bases to trimming and J lost 4 bases; unmatched junction nucleotides: 1. Germline values: CDR1 KGHSH, CDR2 LQKENI. This CDR3 has 15 residues. This chain's CDR3 is CASSPGLAGSDTQYF. CDR3 bases: TGTGCCAGCTCACCGGGACTAGCGGGGTCAGATACGCAGTATTTT.

The chain employs TRBV3-1 (or the pseudogene TRBV3-2) and TRBJ2-2; D is ambiguous. V lost 4 bases and J 1 base, leaving 4 bases between the germline ends. The V gene's germline CDR1 is LGHDT and CDR2 YNNKEL (reference sequence). CDR3 size: 13 residues. DNA of the CDR3: TGTGCCAGCAGCCTTCTGAACACCGGGGAGCTGTTTTTT. It codes for CASSLLNTGELFF.

This clone was observed a handful of times. The V call is TRBV19, the J call TRBJ1-1; TRBD1 might be the D (6 bases). V was shortened by 6 bases and J by 6 bases, with 14 bases between the two germline ends. The CDR3 spans 13 residues. The V gene's germline CDR1 is LNHDA and CDR2 SQIVND (reference sequence). CDR3 residues: CASRMSGAPEAFF. DNA of the CDR3: TGTGCCAGTAGGATGTCAGGGGCCCCTGAAGCTTTCTTT.

The CDR3: CASSKLAEPSTDTQYF. The DNA for the CDR3 is TGTGCCAGCAGCAAACTAGCGGAACCGAGCACAGATACGCAGTATTTT. V is TRBV7-2 and J is TRBJ2-3; TRBD2 aligns across 8 bases. The CDR3 contains 16 residues. V dropped 5 bases and J dropped 0; count of bases not matched to a gene: 7. CDR1 is SGHTA and CDR2 is FQGNSA in the germline V gene.

V is TRBV14 and J is TRBJ2-3, with 11 bases that match TRBD2. The CDR3 has 17 amino acids. The germline CDR1 and CDR2 sequences are SGHDN and FVKESK. Unmatched junction bases numbered 13, after V lost 2 bases and J lost 9 bases. The CDR3 sequence is CASSQRGTSGGAPTQYF. For the CDR3, the DNA is TGTGCCAGCAGCCAAAGAGGAACTAGCGGGGGTGCCCCGACGCAGTATTTT.

This rearrangement joins TRBV24-1 to TRBJ2-5; 14 positions match TRBD2. The CDR3 spans 17 residues. CDR1 and CDR2 (germline): KGHDR, SFDVKD. With V trimmed by 4 bases and J by 5 bases, 8 bases remained unmatched. CDR3 residues: CATSDPRLAGGRETQYF. The CDR3 region has the DNA TGTGCCACCAGTGACCCGAGACTAGCGGGAGGGAGGGAGACCCAGTACTTC.

The V and J genes are TRBV5-1 and TRBJ1-4; tentative D call: TRBD1 (6 bases). The V gene lost 4 bases and the J gene lost 4 bases, with 14 bases spanning the gap. The CDR3 spans 15 residues. Germline V gives CDR1 SGHRS, CDR2 YFSETQ. This chain's CDR3 is CASSDPGTSNEKLFF. CDR3 DNA: TGCGCCAGCAGCGACCCGGGGACAAGTAATGAAAAACTGTTTTTT.

The CDR3 DNA reads as TGCGCCAGCAGCCAAGATGTCGGAGCGGGAGTTTCCTACGAGCAGTACTTC. This translates into CASSQDVGAGVSYEQYF. The chain carries TRBV4-3 and TRBJ2-7; TRBD2 agrees at 8 bases. The V and J ends lost 0 bases and 1 base, in that order; junction bases with no gene match: 8. The CDR3 spans 17 residues. Germline lookup yields CDR1 LGHNA and CDR2 YSLEER.

The rearrangement uses TRBV7-9 and TRBJ1-3; D call uncertain. The germline V and J ends were trimmed by 1 base and 0 bases, with 4 bases remaining between them. From germline, CDR1 is SEHNR and CDR2 FQNEAQ (reference sequence). The CDR3 has 14 amino acids. The CDR3 DNA sequence: TGTGCCAGCAGCTTAGGCAGCTCTGGAAACACCATATATTTT. It is translated as CASSLGSSGNTIYF.

The V gene is TRBV5-6, the J gene TRBJ2-7; no clear D. Trimming cost V 0 bases and J 1 base, with 5 bases left between them. The CDR3 totals 13 residues. Germline loops: CDR1 SGHDT, CDR2 YYEEEE. CDR3 bases: TGTGCCAGCAGCTTGGCCGTGTCCTACGAGCAGTACTTC. It specifies CASSLAVSYEQYF.

This rearrangement joins TRBV10-2 to TRBJ2-5; 11 bases align to TRBD1. V shed 6 bases, J shed 2 bases, and the junction held 2 bases outside the gene matches. This CDR3 has 14 residues. The germline V gene has CDR1 WSHSY and CDR2 SAAADI. This chain's CDR3 is CASSRDRGQETQYF. The CDR3 nucleotides read TGCGCCAGCAGCAGGGACAGGGGGCAAGAGACCCAGTACTTC.

This chain joins TRBV6-5 and TRBJ2-5, with 7 bases lining up with TRBD1. The germline V gene encodes CDR1 MNHEY and CDR2 SVGAGI. Unmatched junction bases numbered 9, after V lost 6 bases and J lost 5 bases. The CDR3 sequence is 14 residues long. The CDR3 DNA sequence: TGTGCCAGCAGCTATAGACAGGGAAAGGAGACCCAGTACTTC. Protein: CASSYRQGKETQYF.

The chain uses TRBV6-5 and TRBJ2-1; no clear D. CDR3 length: 12 residues. Per germline, CDR1 MNHEY and CDR2 SVGAGI. V was clipped by 4 bases and J by 8 bases, with 9 bases between them. CDR3 region: CASSSLSDEQFF. CDR3 coding DNA: TGTGCCAGCAGTTCCCTAAGCGATGAGCAGTTCTTC.

The chain combines TRBV28 with TRBJ1-1; D perhaps matches TRBD1 (6 bases). Germline assignment: CDR1 MDHEN and CDR2 SYDVKM. The V gene lost 5 bases and the J gene lost 11 bases, with 15 bases spanning the gap. The CDR3 has 12 residues. The DNA for the CDR3 is TGTGCCAGCAGTGTCGGACAGTTTTTGGCTTTCTTT. Its protein is CASSVGQFLAFF.

The rearrangement joins TRBV28 to TRBJ1-6; TRBD1 might be the D (6 bases). The CDR3 totals 18 residues. Germline CDR1 and CDR2: MDHEN and SYDVKM. The germline V and J ends were trimmed by 6 bases and 2 bases, with 20 bases remaining between them. In DNA form, the CDR3 reads TGTGCCAGCAGGGCATGGGGGGGGGCGCTTACCTATAATTCACCCCTCCACTTT. Translated: CASRAWGGALTYNSPLHF.

The table lists this clone with a count of one. V usage is TRBV19 and J usage is TRBJ2-1; 9 nucleotides agree with TRBD1. V was clipped by 10 bases and J by 7 bases; unmatched bases: 8. In germline, CDR1 is LNHDA, CDR2 SQIVND (reference sequence). The CDR3 is made up of 13 amino acids. The CDR3 spells CATAPDRGNEQFF. The CDR3 DNA follows: TGTGCCACCGCCCCGGACAGGGGTAATGAGCAGTTCTTC.

The chain is built from TRBV5-6 and TRBJ2-1; 12 nucleotides align to TRBD2. CDR3 length: 19 amino acids. J was trimmed by 6 bases and V by 4 bases; bases with no gene match: 17. Germline CDR1 reads SGHDT; CDR2 reads YYEEEE. The CDR3 loop reads CASSLGVGRGTSGPNEQFF. CDR3 DNA: TGTGCCAGCAGCCTTGGGGTCGGCAGGGGGACTAGCGGGCCCAATGAGCAGTTCTTC.

This chain joins TRBV9 and TRBJ2-2; D remains unclear. Germline V gene lookup returns CDR1 SGDLS and CDR2 YYNGEE. The CDR3 has 14 amino acids. V lost 0 bases and J lost 1, with 4 bases in between. CDR3 in amino acids: CASSVGGNTGELFF. Written as DNA, the CDR3 is TGTGCCAGCAGCGTAGGCGGGAACACCGGGGAGCTGTTTTTT. Complete variable domain (other parts from reference TRBV9 and TRBJ2-2): DSGVTQTPKHLITATGQRVTLRCSPRSGDLSVYWYQQSLDQGLQFLIQYYNGEERAKGNILERFSAQQFPDLHSELNLSSLELGDSALYFCASSVGGNTGELFFGEGSRLTVL.

The rearrangement joins TRBV4-2 to TRBJ2-7; 7 nucleotides align to TRBD1. Looked up from germline, CDR1 is LGHNA and CDR2 is YNFKEQ. CDR3 length: 14 amino acids. The junction had 6 bases not matched to a gene; V was cut back by 5 bases and J by 2 bases. The CDR3 nucleotides are TGTGCCAGCAGCACCCGGGACAGCGCCTACGAGCAGTACTTC. It yields the protein CASSTRDSAYEQYF.

This chain connects TRBV4-3 to TRBJ2-7, with 9 bases matching TRBD2. The CDR3 sequence is 14 residues long. Germline assignment: CDR1 LGHNA and CDR2 YSLEER. V gave up 3 bases and J gave up 6 bases; unmatched junction bases: 6. DNA for the CDR3: TGCGCCAGCAGCCAGGTAGCGGGAGAGGGCGAGCAGTACTTC. It translates to CASSQVAGEGEQYF.

The chain combines TRBV28 with TRBJ2-5, with 8 bases that match TRBD1. With 7 bases clipped from V and 4 bases from J, the junction kept 11 bases outside the gene matches. The CDR3 covers 15 residues. From germline, CDR1 is MDHEN and CDR2 SYDVKM. CDR3 region: CASTFAGQGRETQYF. The CDR3, as DNA: TGTGCCAGCACCTTCGCCGGACAGGGACGAGAGACCCAGTACTTC.

The chain carries TRBV5-1 and TRBJ2-3; D perhaps matches TRBD1 (8 bases). This CDR3 region has 20 residues. The ends were cut back, 4 bases at V and 2 bases at J, with 29 bases in the middle. CDR1 and CDR2 from the germline V gene are SGHRS and YFSETQ. CDR3 sequence: CASSRKPRGRESRITDTQYF. The CDR3 coding sequence is TGCGCCAGCAGCCGGAAACCCAGGGGGCGGGAGTCTCGGATCACAGATACGCAGTATTTT.

This clone was seen a few times. The chain is built from TRBV2 and TRBJ2-2; the match to TRBD1 covers 7 bases. V dropped 6 bases and J dropped 2; count of bases not matched to a gene: 3. CDR3 size: 14 residues. Looked up from germline, CDR1 is SNHLY and CDR2 is FYNNEI. CDR3 protein: CASRRDRNTGELFF. The CDR3 nucleotides read TGTGCCAGCAGGAGGGACAGAAACACCGGGGAGCTGTTTTTT.

The chain carries TRBV29-1 and TRBJ2-5; 7 nucleotides agree with TRBD1. The trim removed 7 bases at V and 5 bases at J, leaving 10 bases unmatched. This CDR3 contains 13 residues. Germline-derived CDR1 and CDR2 are SQVTM and ANQGSEA. This CDR3 is CSAAGTASETQYF. The CDR3 DNA reads as TGCAGCGCCGCCGGGACAGCATCTGAGACCCAGTACTTC. The full variable domain, in which reference TRBV29-1 and TRBJ2-5 provide the parts outside the CDR3, is SAVISQKPSRDICQRGTSLTIQCQVDSQVTMMFWYRQQPGQSLTLIATANQGSEATYESGFVIDKFPISRPNLTFSTLTVSNMSPEDSSIYLCSAAGTASETQYFGPGTRLLVL.